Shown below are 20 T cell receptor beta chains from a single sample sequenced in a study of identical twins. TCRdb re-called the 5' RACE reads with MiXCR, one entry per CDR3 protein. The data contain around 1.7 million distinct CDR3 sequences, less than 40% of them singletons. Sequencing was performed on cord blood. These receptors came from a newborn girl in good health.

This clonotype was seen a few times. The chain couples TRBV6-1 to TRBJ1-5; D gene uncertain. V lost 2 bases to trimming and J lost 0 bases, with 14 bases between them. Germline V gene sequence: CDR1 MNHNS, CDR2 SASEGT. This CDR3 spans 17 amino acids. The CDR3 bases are TGTGCCAGCAGTGAAAAGGCGGGAGGAGTTAGCAATCAGCCCCAGCATTTT. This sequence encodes CASSEKAGGVSNQPQHF.

The CDR3 coding sequence is TGTGCCAGCAGCTCACAACTTACCTATGGCTACACCTTC. Its translation: CASSSQLTYGYTF. The chain joins TRBV5-5 to TRBJ1-2; D not resolved. The CDR3 is made up of 13 amino acids. Trimming took 3 bases from V and 4 from J, leaving 10 bases between them. Germline V gene data show CDR1 as SGHKS and CDR2 as YYEKEE (reference sequence).

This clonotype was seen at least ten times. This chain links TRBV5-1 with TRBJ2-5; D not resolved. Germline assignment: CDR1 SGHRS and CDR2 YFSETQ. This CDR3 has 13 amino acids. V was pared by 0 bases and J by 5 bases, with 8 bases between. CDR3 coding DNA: TGCGCCAGCAGCTTGGCAGTATACGAGACCCAGTACTTC. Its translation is CASSLAVYETQYF.

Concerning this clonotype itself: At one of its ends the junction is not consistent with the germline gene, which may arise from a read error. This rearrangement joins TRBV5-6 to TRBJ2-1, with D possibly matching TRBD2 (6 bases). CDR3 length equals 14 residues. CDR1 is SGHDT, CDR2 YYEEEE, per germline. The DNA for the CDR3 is TGTACCAGCAGCTTGGAGGGCAGGGTTAATGAGCAGTTCTTC. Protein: CTSSLEGRVNEQFF.

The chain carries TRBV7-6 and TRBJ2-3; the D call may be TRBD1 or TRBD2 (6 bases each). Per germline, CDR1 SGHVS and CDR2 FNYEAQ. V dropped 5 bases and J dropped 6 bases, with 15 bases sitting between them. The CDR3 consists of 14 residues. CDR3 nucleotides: TGTGCCAGCAGCGACAACGGGGGCCCGGATACGCAGTATTTT. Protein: CASSDNGGPDTQYF.

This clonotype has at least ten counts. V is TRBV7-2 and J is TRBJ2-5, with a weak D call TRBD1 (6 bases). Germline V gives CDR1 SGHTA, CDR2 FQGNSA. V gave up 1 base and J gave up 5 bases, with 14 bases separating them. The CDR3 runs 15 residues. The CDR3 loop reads CASSLVGTPRETQYF. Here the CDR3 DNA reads TGTGCCAGCAGCTTAGTAGGGACACCCAGGGAGACCCAGTACTTC.

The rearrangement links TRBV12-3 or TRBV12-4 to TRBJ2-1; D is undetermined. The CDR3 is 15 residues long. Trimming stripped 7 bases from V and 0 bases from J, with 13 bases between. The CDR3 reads CASNYYADSYNEQFF. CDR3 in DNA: TGTGCCAGCAACTACTACGCCGACTCCTACAATGAGCAGTTCTTC.

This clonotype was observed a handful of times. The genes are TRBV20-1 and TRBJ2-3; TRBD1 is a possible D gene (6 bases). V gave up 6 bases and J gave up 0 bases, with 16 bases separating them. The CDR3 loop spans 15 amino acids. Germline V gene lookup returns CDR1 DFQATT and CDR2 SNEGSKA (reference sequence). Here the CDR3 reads CSAGSPGVSTDTQYF. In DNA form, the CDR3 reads TGCAGTGCAGGGAGTCCAGGGGTGAGCACAGATACGCAGTATTTT.

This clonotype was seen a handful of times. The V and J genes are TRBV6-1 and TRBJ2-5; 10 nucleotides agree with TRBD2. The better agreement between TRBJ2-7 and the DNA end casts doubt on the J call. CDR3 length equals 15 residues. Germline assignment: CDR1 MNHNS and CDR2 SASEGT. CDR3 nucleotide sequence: TGTGCCAGCAGACTAGCGGGGCGGCGTAGTCGCGAGCAGTACTTC. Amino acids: CASRLAGRRSREQYF.

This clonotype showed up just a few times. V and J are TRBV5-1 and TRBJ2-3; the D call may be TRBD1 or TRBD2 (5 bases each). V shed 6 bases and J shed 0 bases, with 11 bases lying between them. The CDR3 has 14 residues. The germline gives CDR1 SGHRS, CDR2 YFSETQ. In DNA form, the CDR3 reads TGCGCCAGCACCGAGGGACGCAGCACAGATACGCAGTATTTT. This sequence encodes CASTEGRSTDTQYF.

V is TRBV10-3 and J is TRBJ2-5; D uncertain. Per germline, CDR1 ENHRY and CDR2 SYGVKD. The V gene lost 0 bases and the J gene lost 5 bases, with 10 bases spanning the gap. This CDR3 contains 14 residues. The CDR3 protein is CAISESTIPETQYF. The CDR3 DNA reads TGTGCCATCAGTGAGTCGACGATTCCTGAGACCCAGTACTTC.

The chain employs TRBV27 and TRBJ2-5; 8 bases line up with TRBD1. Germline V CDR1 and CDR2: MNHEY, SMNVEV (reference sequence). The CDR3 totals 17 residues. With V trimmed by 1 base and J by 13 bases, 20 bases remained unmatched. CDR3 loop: CASSLFFSGQVDYELYF. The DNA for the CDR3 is TGTGCCAGCAGTTTATTTTTTTCGGGACAGGTGGATTACGAGCTGTACTTC.

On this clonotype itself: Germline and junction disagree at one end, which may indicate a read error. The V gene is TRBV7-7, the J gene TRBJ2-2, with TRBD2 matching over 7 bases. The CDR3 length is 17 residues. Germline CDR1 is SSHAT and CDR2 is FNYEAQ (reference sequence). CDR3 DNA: TGTGCTAGCAGCTTAGGGCTAAGCGGGGCGAACACCGGGGAGCTGTTTTTT. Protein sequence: CASSLGLSGANTGELFF.

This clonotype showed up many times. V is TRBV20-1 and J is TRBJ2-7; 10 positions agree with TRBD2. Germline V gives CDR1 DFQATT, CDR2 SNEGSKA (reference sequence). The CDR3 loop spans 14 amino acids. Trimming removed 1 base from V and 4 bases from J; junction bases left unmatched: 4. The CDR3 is CSARVLAGVYEQYF. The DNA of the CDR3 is TGCAGTGCTAGAGTCCTAGCGGGGGTGTACGAGCAGTACTTC.

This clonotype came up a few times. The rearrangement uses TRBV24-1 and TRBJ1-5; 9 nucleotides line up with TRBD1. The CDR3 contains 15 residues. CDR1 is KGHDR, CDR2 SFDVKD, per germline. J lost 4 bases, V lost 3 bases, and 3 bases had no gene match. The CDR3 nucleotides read TGTGCCACCAGTGATGCCGGGACAGGGAATCAGCCCCAGCATTTT. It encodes CATSDAGTGNQPQHF.

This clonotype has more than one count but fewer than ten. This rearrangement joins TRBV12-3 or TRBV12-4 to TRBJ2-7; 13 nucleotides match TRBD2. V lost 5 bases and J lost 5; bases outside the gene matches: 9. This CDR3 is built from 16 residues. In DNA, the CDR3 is TGTGCCAGCAGTCCACGGGGACTAGCGGGAAACAACGAGCAGTACTTC. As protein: CASSPRGLAGNNEQYF.

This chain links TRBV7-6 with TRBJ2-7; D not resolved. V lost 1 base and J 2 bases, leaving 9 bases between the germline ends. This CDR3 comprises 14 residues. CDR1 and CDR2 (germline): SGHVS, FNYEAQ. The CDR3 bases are TGTGCCAGCAGCTTAGGTCCAACCCCCTACGAGCAGTACTTC. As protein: CASSLGPTPYEQYF.

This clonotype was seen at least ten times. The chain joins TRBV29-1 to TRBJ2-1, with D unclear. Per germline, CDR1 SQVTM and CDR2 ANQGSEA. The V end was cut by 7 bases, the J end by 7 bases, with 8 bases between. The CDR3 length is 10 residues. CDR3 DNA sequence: TGCAGCGGCCTTGGGAATGAGCAGTTCTTC. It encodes CSGLGNEQFF.

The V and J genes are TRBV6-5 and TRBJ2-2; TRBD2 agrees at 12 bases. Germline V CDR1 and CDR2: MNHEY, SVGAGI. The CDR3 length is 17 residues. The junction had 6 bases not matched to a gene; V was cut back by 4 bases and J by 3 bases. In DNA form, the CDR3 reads TGTGCCAGCAGTTCTGGACTAGCGGGACTATACACCGGGGAGCTGTTTTTT. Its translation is CASSSGLAGLYTGELFF.

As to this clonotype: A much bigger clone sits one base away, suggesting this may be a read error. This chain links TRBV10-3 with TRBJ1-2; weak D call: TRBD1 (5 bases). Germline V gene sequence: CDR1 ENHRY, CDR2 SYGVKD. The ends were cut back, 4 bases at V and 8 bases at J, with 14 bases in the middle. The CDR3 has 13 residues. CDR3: CAISVTVSNGYTF. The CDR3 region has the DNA TGTGCCATCAGTGTGACAGTTTCTAACGGCTACACCTTC.